This TCR beta chain was observed in a study of OX40 agonist ivuxolimab in advanced cancers. About the research overall: Age averaged 60 years (range roughly 20 to 90), and roughly 80% were male.

The protocol was immunoSEQ multiplex PCR, while the TCRdb copy is restricted to in-frame clones and leaves out a portion. The repertoire holds 80,000 or so clones, with about 88% as singletons. The trim removed 6 bases at V and 5 bases at J, leaving 3 bases unmatched. The CDR3 has 14 amino acids. The V gene's germline CDR1 is SGHRS and CDR2 YFSETQ. The receptor was isolated from an adult with an advanced solid tumor such as melanoma, head and neck, liver or kidney cancer. This sequence joins TRBV5-1 and TRBJ1-4, with 11 bases aligning to TRBD1. The sample was CD4+ or CD8+ T cells sorted from blood, taken in a trial of the OX40 agonist ivuxolimab. The DNA for the CDR3 is TGCGCCAGCACACGGGACAGGGGGAATGAAAAACTGTTTTTT. It yields the protein CASTRDRGNEKLFF.